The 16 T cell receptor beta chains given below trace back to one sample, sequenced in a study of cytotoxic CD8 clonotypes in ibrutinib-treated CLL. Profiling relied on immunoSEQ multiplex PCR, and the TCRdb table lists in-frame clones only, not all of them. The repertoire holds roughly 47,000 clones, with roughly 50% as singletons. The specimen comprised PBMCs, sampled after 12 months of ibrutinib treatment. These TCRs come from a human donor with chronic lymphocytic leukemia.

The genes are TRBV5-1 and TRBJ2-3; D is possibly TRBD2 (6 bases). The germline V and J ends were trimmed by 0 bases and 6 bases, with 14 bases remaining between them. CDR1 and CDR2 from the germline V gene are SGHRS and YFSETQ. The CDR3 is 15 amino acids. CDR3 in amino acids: CASSLAASEADTQYF. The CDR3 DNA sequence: TGCGCCAGCAGCTTGGCCGCTAGCGAGGCGGATACGCAGTATTTT.

The chain's CDR3 is CASSLGTENIQYF. DNA of the CDR3: TGTGCCAGCAGCTTGGGGACTGAAAACATTCAGTACTTC. The rearrangement joins TRBV7-2 to TRBJ2-4; possibly TRBD2 for D (6 bases). CDR1 SGHTA and CDR2 FQGNSA come from the germline V gene. Trimming pared 3 bases from V and 5 bases from J, leaving 8 bases between. The CDR3 runs to 13 residues. The full variable domain, rest sourced from reference TRBV7-2 and TRBJ2-4, is GAGVSQSPSNKVTEKGKDVELRCDPISGHTALYWYRQSLGQGLEFLIYFQGNSAPDKSGLPSDRFSAERTGGSVSTLTIQRTQQEDSAVYLCASSLGTENIQYFGAGTRLSVL.

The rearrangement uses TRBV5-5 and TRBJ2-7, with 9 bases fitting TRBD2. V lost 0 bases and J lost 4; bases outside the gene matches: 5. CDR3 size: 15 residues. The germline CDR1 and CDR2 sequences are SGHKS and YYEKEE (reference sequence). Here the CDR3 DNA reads TGTGCCAGCAGCTTGGGACTAGCGGTAGGGTACGAGCAGTACTTC. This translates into CASSLGLAVGYEQYF.

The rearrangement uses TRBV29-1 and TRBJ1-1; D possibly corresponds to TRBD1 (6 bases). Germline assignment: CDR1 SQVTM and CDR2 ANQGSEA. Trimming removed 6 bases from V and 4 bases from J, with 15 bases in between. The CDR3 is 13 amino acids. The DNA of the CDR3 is TGCAGCGTGCACAGGGTTCTGGGCACTGAAGCTTTCTTT. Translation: CSVHRVLGTEAFF.

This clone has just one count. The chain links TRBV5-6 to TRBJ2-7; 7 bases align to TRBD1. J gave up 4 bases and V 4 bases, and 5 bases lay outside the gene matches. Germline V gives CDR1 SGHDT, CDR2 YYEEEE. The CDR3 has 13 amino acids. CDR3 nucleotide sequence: TGTGCCAGCAGCCTCCGGGACAGATACGAGCAGTACTTC. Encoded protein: CASSLRDRYEQYF.

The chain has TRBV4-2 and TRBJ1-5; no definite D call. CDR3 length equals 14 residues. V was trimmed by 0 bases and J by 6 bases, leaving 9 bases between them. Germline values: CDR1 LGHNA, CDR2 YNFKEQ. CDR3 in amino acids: CASSQDRIGQPQHF. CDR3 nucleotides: TGTGCCAGCAGCCAAGATAGGATAGGTCAGCCCCAGCATTTT.

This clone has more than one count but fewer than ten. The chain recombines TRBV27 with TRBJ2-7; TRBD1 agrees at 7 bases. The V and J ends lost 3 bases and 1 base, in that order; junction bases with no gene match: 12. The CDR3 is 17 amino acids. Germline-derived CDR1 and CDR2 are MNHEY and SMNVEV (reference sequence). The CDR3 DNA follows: TGTGCCAGCAGTTTCGAAAAGACAGGGTTGAGATCCTACGAGCAGTACTTC. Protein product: CASSFEKTGLRSYEQYF.

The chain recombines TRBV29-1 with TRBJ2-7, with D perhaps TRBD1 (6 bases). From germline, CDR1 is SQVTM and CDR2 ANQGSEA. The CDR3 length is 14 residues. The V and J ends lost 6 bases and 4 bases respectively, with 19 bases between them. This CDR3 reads CSVAIQGALYEQYF. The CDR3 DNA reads TGCAGCGTCGCTATACAGGGTGCCCTTTACGAGCAGTACTTC.

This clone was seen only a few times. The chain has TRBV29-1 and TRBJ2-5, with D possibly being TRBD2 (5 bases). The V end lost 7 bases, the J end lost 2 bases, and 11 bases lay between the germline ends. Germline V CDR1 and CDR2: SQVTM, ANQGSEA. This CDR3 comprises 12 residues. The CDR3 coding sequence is TGCAGCGCGGAGGCCGGACAAGAGACCCAGTACTTC. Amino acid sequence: CSAEAGQETQYF.

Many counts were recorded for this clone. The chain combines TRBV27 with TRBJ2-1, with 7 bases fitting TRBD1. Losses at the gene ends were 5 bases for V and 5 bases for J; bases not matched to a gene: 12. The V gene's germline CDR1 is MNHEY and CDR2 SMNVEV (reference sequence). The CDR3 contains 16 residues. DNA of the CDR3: TGTGCCAGCAGTCCTAAACATGGGACAGCAAACAATGAGCAGTTCTTC. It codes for CASSPKHGTANNEQFF.

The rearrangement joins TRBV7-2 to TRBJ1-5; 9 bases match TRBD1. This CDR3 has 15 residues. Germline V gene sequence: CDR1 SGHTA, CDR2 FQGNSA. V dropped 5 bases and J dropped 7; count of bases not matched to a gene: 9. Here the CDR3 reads CASSPRTGENQPQHF. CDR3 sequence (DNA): TGTGCCAGCAGCCCAAGGACAGGGGAGAACCAGCCCCAGCATTTT.

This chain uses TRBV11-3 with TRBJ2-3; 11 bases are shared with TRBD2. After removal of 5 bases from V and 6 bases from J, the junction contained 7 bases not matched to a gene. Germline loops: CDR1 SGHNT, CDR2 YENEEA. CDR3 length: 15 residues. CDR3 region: CASSPTSGSFDTQYF. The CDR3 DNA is TGTGCCAGCAGCCCTACTAGCGGGAGTTTTGATACGCAGTATTTT.

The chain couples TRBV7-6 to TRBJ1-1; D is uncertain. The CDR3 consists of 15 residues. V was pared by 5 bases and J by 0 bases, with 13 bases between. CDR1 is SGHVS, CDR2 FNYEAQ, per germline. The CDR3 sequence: CASSKSTALNTEAFF. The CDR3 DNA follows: TGTGCCAGCAGCAAATCCACAGCGCTGAACACTGAAGCTTTCTTT. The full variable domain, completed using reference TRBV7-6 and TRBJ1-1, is GAGVSQSPRYKVTKRGQDVALRCDPISGHVSLYWYRQALGQGPEFLTYFNYEAQQDKSGLPNDRFSAERPEGSISTLTIQRTEQRDSAMYRCASSKSTALNTEAFFGQGTRLTVV.

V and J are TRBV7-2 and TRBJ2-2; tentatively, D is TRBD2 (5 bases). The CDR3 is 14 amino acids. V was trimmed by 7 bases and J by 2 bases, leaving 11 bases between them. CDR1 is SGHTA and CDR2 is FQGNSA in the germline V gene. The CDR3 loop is CASTWTLNTGELFF. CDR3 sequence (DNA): TGTGCCAGCACATGGACTTTAAACACCGGGGAGCTGTTTTTT.

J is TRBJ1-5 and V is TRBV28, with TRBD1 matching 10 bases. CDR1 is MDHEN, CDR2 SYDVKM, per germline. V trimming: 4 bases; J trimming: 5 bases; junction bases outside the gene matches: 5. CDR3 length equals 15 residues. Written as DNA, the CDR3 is TGTGCCAGCAGTTGGGCCGACAGGGGGCATCAGCCCCAGCATTTT. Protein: CASSWADRGHQPQHF.

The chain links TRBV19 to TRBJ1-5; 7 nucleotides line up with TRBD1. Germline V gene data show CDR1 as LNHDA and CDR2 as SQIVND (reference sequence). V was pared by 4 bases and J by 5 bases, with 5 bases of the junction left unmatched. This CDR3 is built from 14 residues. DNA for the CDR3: TGTGCCAGTAGTAGCCCGACAGGGTATCAGCCCCAGCATTTT. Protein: CASSSPTGYQPQHF.